This T cell receptor beta chain was documented in a study of tumor-infiltrating lymphocytes in primary liver carcinoma. The V gene's germline CDR1 is SGHAT and CDR2 FQDESV (reference sequence). CDR3 length: 17 residues. V lost 5 bases, J lost 4 bases, and 21 bases lay in between. Scientists recovered RNA and DNA together from roughly 21-30 mg of unsorted bulk tissue. A primer in the constant region served to generate TCR beta cDNA from roughly 450 ng of total RNA. Three-round nested multiplex PCR performed with slightly modified ARM-PCR produced the TCR beta libraries. It was with TRBV1-TRBV30 forward primers and a C-beta reverse primer that the first two PCR rounds were run, at approximately 10 cycles each. TCRdb analysed the multiplex PCR reads with MiXCR anew, one entry per CDR3 protein. This table holds around 21,000 distinct CDR3 sequences, around 76% found once. In this sample, this clonotype turned up many times.

The V and J genes are TRBV11-1 and TRBJ2-1; TRBD2 might be the D (5 bases). This sequence was found in a man aged 35-49 years with primary liver carcinoma and hepatitis B virus infection. Sequencing input: liver tumor tissue from sampling region 1. The subset denotes: tumor region T1, superior pole. The CDR3 region is CASSQPGTLGRYNEQFF. CDR3 DNA: TGTGCCAGCAGCCAACCCGGAACACTAGGAAGGTACAATGAGCAGTTCTTC.